The source of this TCR beta chain is a study of OX40 agonist ivuxolimab in advanced cancers. Overall study results and limits: With doses of 0.1 to 3.0 mg/kg, CD4+ and CD8+ blood T cells had undergone clonal expansion by week 6.

The CDR3 loop spans 16 amino acids. TCRdb's table, derived via immunoSEQ multiplex PCR, lists solely in-frame clones and lacks some. The sample yields more than 15,000 clones, 80% to 90% seen once. A note on this clone: Its matching antigen is unknown.

This specimen consisted of CD4+ or CD8+ T cells sorted from blood, obtained in a trial of the OX40 agonist ivuxolimab. The TCR originated in an adult with an advanced solid tumor such as melanoma, head and neck, liver or kidney cancer. This rearrangement joins TRBV21-1 to TRBJ2-3. TRBV21-1 is classified as a pseudogene. The CDR3 sequence is CASSKERTEIPDTQYF. The CDR3 nucleotides are TGTGCCAGCAGCAAAGAGAGGACCGAGATTCCAGATACGCAGTATTTT.